The 2 T cell receptor beta chains below come from one sample, sequenced in a study of OX40 agonist ivuxolimab in advanced cancers. This table comes from immunoSEQ multiplex PCR, and its TCRdb copy is limited to in-frame clones, with some not included. The sample includes 72,000 or so clones, 80% to 90% of them seen just once. The specimen comprised CD4+ or CD8+ T cells sorted from blood, sampled in a trial of the OX40 agonist ivuxolimab. The receptor source for this set is an adult with an advanced solid tumor such as melanoma, head and neck, liver or kidney cancer.

The CDR3 loop is CASSVEQGVYETQYF. The CDR3 DNA is TGTGCCAGCAGCGTAGAACAGGGGGTTTACGAGACCCAGTACTTC. The chain employs TRBV9 and TRBJ2-5; 8 nucleotides match TRBD1. The CDR3 runs to 15 residues. Germline assignment: CDR1 SGDLS and CDR2 YYNGEE. With 0 bases clipped from V and 5 bases from J, the junction kept 6 bases outside the gene matches.

This clone has more than one count but fewer than ten. The CDR3, as DNA: TGTGCCAGCAGCTTGCCCGCCCGAGGTGGCTACACCTTC. Residues: CASSLPARGGYTF. The chain couples TRBV7-9 to TRBJ1-2; D is undetermined. V lost 3 bases and J lost 7, with 12 bases in between. The germline V gene encodes CDR1 SEHNR and CDR2 FQNEAQ (reference sequence). This CDR3 comprises 13 residues.